The next 16 T cell receptor beta chains were all read from a single sample in a study of shared clonotypes between healthy human individuals. The method was immunoSEQ multiplex PCR; TCRdb's version includes in-frame clones alone and lacks a portion of them. This table holds millions of clones, approximately 92% found once. The sample taken for sequencing was naive CD4+ T cells sorted from blood. Subset denoted: CD45RA+ positively selected. Receptors were obtained from a man aged 18 to 29 in good health.

The chain uses TRBV10-3 and TRBJ2-5; D is possibly TRBD1 or TRBD2 (7 bases each). The end of the DNA is better explained by TRBJ2-7, so the J call may be wrong. CDR1 and CDR2 (germline): ENHRY, SYGVKD. The CDR3 consists of 12 residues. CDR3: CAGGDSAYEQYF. DNA for the CDR3: TGTGCCGGGGGGGACAGCGCCTACGAGCAGTACTTC.

This clone was picked up a small number of times. This sample also contains other DNA sequences that code for the same CDR3. The chain employs TRBV20-1 and TRBJ2-5; the D gene is possibly TRBD1 (6 bases). This CDR3 has 11 residues. V lost 3 bases and J lost 7, with 9 bases in between. Per the germline V gene, CDR1 is DFQATT and CDR2 is SNEGSKA (reference sequence). CDR3 coding DNA: TGCAGTGCTAGGGAAGGGGGGACCCAGTACTTC. Amino acid sequence: CSAREGGTQYF.

The chain recombines TRBV2 with TRBJ2-3; D is possibly TRBD1 or TRBD2 (5 bases each). Deletions cut 7 bases from V and 2 bases from J, with 16 bases between. The CDR3 totals 15 residues. Germline CDR1 SNHLY, CDR2 FYNNEI. The CDR3 sequence: CASTLRDASTDTQYF. CDR3 sequence (DNA): TGTGCCAGCACCTTGAGGGACGCCTCCACAGATACGCAGTATTTT.

The genes are TRBV10-3 and TRBJ1-4, with TRBD1 matching 7 bases. J lost 0 bases, V lost 3 bases, and 10 bases had no gene match. This CDR3 has 18 residues. CDR1 is ENHRY, CDR2 SYGVKD, per germline. The DNA of the CDR3 is TGTGCCATCAGTGAACTTTCAGGGGGAAAGGCAACTAATGAAAAACTGTTTTTT. It encodes CAISELSGGKATNEKLFF.

This chain connects TRBV10-3 to TRBJ2-7; D possibly corresponds to TRBD2 (6 bases). V was shortened by 3 bases and J by 0 bases, with 12 bases between the two germline ends. Germline values: CDR1 ENHRY, CDR2 SYGVKD. The CDR3 sequence is 15 residues long. The CDR3 sequence: CAISDRAGSSYEQYF. In nucleotides, the CDR3 is TGTGCCATCAGTGACAGGGCGGGAAGCTCCTACGAGCAGTACTTC.

This chain connects TRBV14 to TRBJ2-5; tentative D call: TRBD1 (6 bases). V dropped 0 bases and J dropped 4 bases, with 15 bases sitting between them. The CDR3 has 16 residues. Germline assignment: CDR1 SGHDN and CDR2 FVKESK. The CDR3 DNA sequence: TGTGCCAGCAGCCAAGATCGGAAGCCAGGGGCAGAGACCCAGTACTTC. Protein product: CASSQDRKPGAETQYF.

This rearrangement joins TRBV5-6 to TRBJ2-5; D assignment may be TRBD1 or TRBD2 (6 bases each). The CDR3 extends over 17 amino acids. V dropped 2 bases and J dropped 2 bases, with 19 bases sitting between them. Germline V lookup: CDR1 SGHDT, CDR2 YYEEEE. This CDR3 reads CASSFFGGPVIQETQYF. Here the CDR3 DNA reads TGTGCCAGCAGCTTCTTTGGGGGGCCTGTGATTCAAGAGACCCAGTACTTC.

The V gene is TRBV9, the J gene TRBJ2-7; possible D gene TRBD2, 5 bases. CDR3 length: 14 residues. Per the germline V gene, CDR1 is SGDLS and CDR2 is YYNGEE. V was cut by 4 bases and J by 6 bases, with 17 bases left in between. The CDR3 nucleotides are TGTGCCAGCAGCCCTCAAGCGGCCTTCGGCGAGCAGTACTTC. Its protein is CASSPQAAFGEQYF.

CDR3 nucleotides: TGTGCCAGCTCCCCCGGGGGCGGGGGGGATAATGAGCAGTTCTTC. Amino acid sequence: CASSPGGGGDNEQFF. The chain employs TRBV5-4 and TRBJ2-1, with TRBD2 matching over 9 bases. Germline CDR1 reads SGHNT; CDR2 reads YYREEE (reference sequence). Losses at the gene ends were 7 bases for V and 7 bases for J; bases not matched to a gene: 12. This CDR3 is 15 amino acids long.

This chain links TRBV11-2 with TRBJ2-7; the D is unclear. The germline V and J ends were trimmed by 5 bases and 4 bases, with 18 bases remaining between them. The length of the CDR3 is 15 residues. Looked up from germline, CDR1 is SGHAT and CDR2 is FQNNGV. CDR3 nucleotide sequence: TGTGCCAGCAGCCATACCAACTCCGGCAGGTACGAGCAGTACTTC. Residues: CASSHTNSGRYEQYF.

This sequence joins TRBV11-2 and TRBJ2-5, with 8 nucleotides matching TRBD2. Per the germline V gene, CDR1 is SGHAT and CDR2 is FQNNGV. The ends lost 3 bases at V and 1 base at J; junction bases unmatched: 4. This CDR3 has 15 amino acids. This CDR3 is CASSLISGAQETQYF. The DNA for the CDR3 is TGTGCCAGCAGCTTGATTAGCGGGGCCCAAGAGACCCAGTACTTC.

The J gene is TRBJ1-2, the V gene TRBV19; D is unresolved. V was shortened by 7 bases and J by 3 bases, with 9 bases between the two germline ends. The CDR3 totals 12 residues. Germline V gene lookup returns CDR1 LNHDA and CDR2 SQIVND (reference sequence). This CDR3 reads CASNVGDYGYTF. DNA for the CDR3: TGTGCCAGTAATGTCGGGGACTATGGCTACACCTTC.

The chain has TRBV21-1 and TRBJ2-1; the tabulated D call, TRBD1, remains unverified against the DNA. TRBV21-1 is designated a pseudogene. CDR3 length: 14 amino acids. The CDR3 loop is CASSGAGASNEQFF. The CDR3 coding sequence is TGTGCCAGCAGCGGGGCAGGGGCAAGCAATGAGCAGTTCTTC.

CDR3 region: CASSPLDSSYNEQFF. CDR3 sequence (DNA): TGTGCCAGCTCACCTCTGGACAGCTCCTACAATGAGCAGTTCTTC. J is TRBJ2-1 and V is TRBV18; tentatively, D is TRBD1 (6 bases). CDR1 is KGHSH and CDR2 is LQKENI in the germline V gene. V shed 3 bases and J shed 0 bases, with 9 bases lying between them. CDR3 length: 15 residues.

This clone was seen only a few times. V gene TRBV7-2 combines with J gene TRBJ1-5, with TRBD1 matching over 10 bases. The CDR3 has 16 residues. Per germline, CDR1 SGHTA and CDR2 FQGNSA. V trimming: 0 bases; J trimming: 6 bases; junction bases outside the gene matches: 5. In DNA form, the CDR3 reads TGTGCCAGCAGCTTAGCGACAGGGGGCTCGGGTCAGCCCCAGCATTTT. It is translated as CASSLATGGSGQPQHF.

The V call is TRBV4-1, the J call TRBJ2-2; D unclear. CDR3 length equals 14 residues. CDR1 is MGHRA and CDR2 is YSYEKL in the germline V gene. The V gene lost 0 bases and the J gene lost 6 bases, with 8 bases spanning the gap. CDR3 nucleotide sequence: TGCGCCAGCAGCCAAGACCGGGTTGCCGGGGAGCTGTTTTTT. This encodes CASSQDRVAGELFF.